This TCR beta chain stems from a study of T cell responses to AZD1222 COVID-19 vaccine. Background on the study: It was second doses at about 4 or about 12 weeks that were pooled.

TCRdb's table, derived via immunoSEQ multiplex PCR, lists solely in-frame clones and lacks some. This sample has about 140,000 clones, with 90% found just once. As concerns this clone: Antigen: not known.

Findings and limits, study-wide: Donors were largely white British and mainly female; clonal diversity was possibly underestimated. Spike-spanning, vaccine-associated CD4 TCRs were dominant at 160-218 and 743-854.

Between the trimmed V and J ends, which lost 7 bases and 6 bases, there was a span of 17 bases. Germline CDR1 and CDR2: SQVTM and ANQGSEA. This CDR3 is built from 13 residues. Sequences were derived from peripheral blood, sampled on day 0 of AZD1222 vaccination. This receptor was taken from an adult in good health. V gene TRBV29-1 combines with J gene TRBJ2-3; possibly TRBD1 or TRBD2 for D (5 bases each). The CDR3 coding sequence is TGCAGCGGGAACCCGGGGCCGGAGGATACGCAGTATTTT. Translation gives CSGNPGPEDTQYF.